A single sample is the source of the 21 T cell receptor beta chains below, sequenced in a study of blood T cell repertoires in COVID-19. Generated by immunoSEQ multiplex PCR, the TCRdb table keeps only in-frame clones and is missing some. The repertoire holds about 120,000 clones, with roughly 76% as singletons. The sequenced sample was peripheral blood. These receptors were collected from a human donor in a cohort sampled during active COVID-19.

This clone was found a few times. The chain recombines TRBV7-9 with TRBJ1-5; 10 bases agree with TRBD1. Per the germline V gene, CDR1 is SEHNR and CDR2 is FQNEAQ (reference sequence). This CDR3 region has 16 residues. With 4 bases clipped from V and 3 bases from J, the junction kept 6 bases outside the gene matches. The CDR3 here is CASSSGDRGFNQPQHF. Here the CDR3 DNA reads TGTGCCAGCAGCTCTGGGGACAGGGGCTTCAATCAGCCCCAGCATTTT.

The chain uses TRBV19 and TRBJ2-5; 7 positions agree with TRBD2. The V gene end was trimmed by 5 bases and the J gene end by 1 base; junction bases not matched to a gene: 4. Looked up from germline, CDR1 is LNHDA and CDR2 is SQIVND (reference sequence). The CDR3 is 14 amino acids. As DNA, the CDR3 is TGTGCCAGTAGTGATACTAGCGCCCAAGAGACCCAGTACTTC. This sequence encodes CASSDTSAQETQYF.

V gene TRBV3-1 (or the pseudogene TRBV3-2) combines with J gene TRBJ2-5, with TRBD2 matching over 7 bases. The germline V gene encodes CDR1 LGHDT and CDR2 YNNKEL (reference sequence). V shed 3 bases, J shed 5 bases, and the junction held 18 bases outside the gene matches. The length of the CDR3 is 18 residues. In DNA form, the CDR3 reads TGTGCCAGCAGCCACCTCGGCGTAGCGGGCAAGCCTCGGGAGACCCAGTACTTC. It is translated as CASSHLGVAGKPRETQYF.

In this sample, this clone turned up once. This chain connects TRBV11-3 to TRBJ1-1; possibly TRBD1 for D (6 bases). Trimming stripped 4 bases from V and 4 bases from J, with 13 bases between. Germline CDR1 is SGHNT and CDR2 is YENEEA. The CDR3 is 14 residues long. The CDR3 region has the DNA TGTGCCAGCAGCTCAAACAGGGTAACCACTGAAGCTTTCTTT. The encoded protein is CASSSNRVTTEAFF.

The chain's CDR3 is CASSLRARNEQFF. The DNA of the CDR3 is TGTGCCAGCAGCTTGCGGGCGCGGAATGAGCAGTTCTTC. The V and J genes are TRBV7-8 and TRBJ2-1, with a weak D call TRBD2 (5 bases). Germline V gives CDR1 SGHVS, CDR2 FQNEAQ. This CDR3 has 13 residues. The germline V and J ends were trimmed by 3 bases and 7 bases, with 10 bases remaining between them.

The chain is built from TRBV2 and TRBJ2-7; possible D gene TRBD2, 5 bases. The CDR3 extends over 12 amino acids. Germline V gives CDR1 SNHLY, CDR2 FYNNEI. The V end was cut by 10 bases, the J end by 2 bases, with 12 bases between. The CDR3 region is CAIRGVTYEQYF. The CDR3 nucleotides read TGTGCCATCCGGGGAGTTACCTACGAGCAGTACTTC.

The CDR3 DNA follows: TGCGCCAGCAGCCCATGGACAGGGGGCTCTGAGACCCAGTACTTC. Translation gives CASSPWTGGSETQYF. The chain carries TRBV4-3 and TRBJ2-5, with 11 nucleotides matching TRBD1. J lost 5 bases, V lost 4 bases, and 6 bases had no gene match. CDR3 length equals 15 residues. Germline values: CDR1 LGHNA, CDR2 YSLEER.

The V and J genes are TRBV19 and TRBJ2-3, with 11 bases matching TRBD1. V gave up 5 bases and J gave up 2 bases; unmatched junction bases: 9. The germline V gene encodes CDR1 LNHDA and CDR2 SQIVND (reference sequence). This CDR3 has 17 amino acids. CDR3 loop: CASSDPGTGGYTDTQYF. The CDR3 DNA sequence: TGTGCCAGTAGTGACCCCGGGACAGGGGGTTACACAGATACGCAGTATTTT.

The table lists this clone with a few counts. J is TRBJ2-5 and V is TRBV11-3; the match to TRBD1 covers 7 bases. V was pared by 7 bases and J by 4 bases, with 21 bases of the junction left unmatched. The CDR3 has 18 residues. CDR1 and CDR2 (germline): SGHNT, YENEEA. The CDR3 bases are TGTGCCAGCACCCTTGGGGCCGCGCGGACAGGTTTGACAGAGACCCAGTACTTC. It codes for CASTLGAARTGLTETQYF.

This chain links TRBV19 with TRBJ1-2; possibly TRBD1 for D (5 bases). This CDR3 has 15 amino acids. V shed 7 bases and J shed 5 bases, with 20 bases lying between them. The germline V gene encodes CDR1 LNHDA and CDR2 SQIVND (reference sequence). In nucleotides, the CDR3 is TGTGCCAGTACCGAGAGTGGACACCGACAATATGGCTACACCTTC. This codes for CASTESGHRQYGYTF.

There are a few counts of this clone. J is TRBJ2-7 and V is TRBV7-8; 9 bases fit TRBD2. The germline V gene encodes CDR1 SGHVS and CDR2 FQNEAQ. V lost 8 bases and J lost 6; bases outside the gene matches: 14. The CDR3 is made up of 15 amino acids. The CDR3 is CASHLYSGGLAEQYF. CDR3 coding DNA: TGTGCCAGCCATCTTTACAGCGGGGGGCTCGCCGAGCAGTACTTC.

This clone has ten or more counts. The genes are TRBV10-3 and TRBJ2-2, with a tentative D call TRBD1 (6 bases). This CDR3 comprises 14 residues. Germline V gene sequence: CDR1 ENHRY, CDR2 SYGVKD. Trimming took off 8 bases at V and 2 bases at J, with 12 bases between the two ends. CDR3 amino acids: CAIGGHTNTGELFF. The DNA for the CDR3 is TGTGCCATCGGGGGACACACTAACACCGGGGAGCTGTTTTTT.

The chain carries TRBV7-9 and TRBJ2-6; D not certain. The CDR3 contains 15 residues. The germline V gene encodes CDR1 SEHNR and CDR2 FQNEAQ (reference sequence). V was shortened by 5 bases and J by 4 bases, with 12 bases between the two germline ends. In nucleotides, the CDR3 is TGTGCCAGCAGCCCCAGGTTTGCCGGGGCCAACGTCCTGACTTTC. The encoded protein is CASSPRFAGANVLTF.

The chain's CDR3 is CASSTDREGYNSPLHF. The CDR3, as DNA: TGTGCCAGCAGTACGGACAGGGAGGGTTATAATTCACCCCTCCACTTT. J is TRBJ1-6 and V is TRBV6-2 or TRBV6-3; TRBD1 aligns across 8 bases. The CDR3 runs 16 residues. Germline trimming cut 5 bases from V and 4 bases from J; bases unmatched to any gene: 7. Germline V CDR1 and CDR2: MNHEY, SVGEGT.

The chain links TRBV7-8 to TRBJ2-1; 7 bases align to TRBD1. The CDR3 extends over 15 amino acids. J lost 0 bases, V lost 4 bases, and 3 bases had no gene match. Germline CDR1 SGHVS, CDR2 FQNEAQ. The CDR3 loop is CASSWTGNSYNEQFF. The CDR3 DNA reads TGTGCCAGCAGCTGGACAGGCAACTCCTACAATGAGCAGTTCTTC.

The chain has TRBV27 and TRBJ2-7; 12 bases map to TRBD1. Germline trimming cut 1 base from V and 5 bases from J; bases unmatched to any gene: 9. CDR1 is MNHEY and CDR2 is SMNVEV in the germline V gene (reference sequence). CDR3 length equals 17 residues. In DNA form, the CDR3 reads TGTGCCAGCAGTTTATGGGGACAGGGGGCGGGCAGGGACGAGCAGTACTTC. This codes for CASSLWGQGAGRDEQYF.

The chain couples TRBV5-6 to TRBJ1-1; D may be TRBD1 (6 bases). The CDR3 consists of 15 residues. V shed 5 bases and J shed 1 base, with 15 bases lying between them. The V gene's germline CDR1 is SGHDT and CDR2 YYEEEE. The CDR3 nucleotides read TGTGCCAGCAGTCCTTCACCGGGACAGAACACTGAAGCTTTCTTT. Its translation: CASSPSPGQNTEAFF.

In its sample, this clone was seen a few times. V usage is TRBV27 and J usage is TRBJ2-7; D might be TRBD1 (6 bases). This CDR3 spans 16 amino acids. Germline CDR1 MNHEY, CDR2 SMNVEV (reference sequence). V lost 5 bases and J lost 3, with 20 bases in between. The DNA for the CDR3 is TGTGCCAGCAGTCCATACTCCCGGGACACCTACTACGAGCAGTACTTC. It codes for CASSPYSRDTYYEQYF.

The sample holds a few counts of this clone. The sample contains more than one DNA sequence encoding this CDR3. The CDR3 nucleotides are TGTGCCAGCAGCTTCAGGGAACCTAACTATGGCTACACCTTC. Amino acid sequence: CASSFREPNYGYTF. This sequence joins TRBV5-4 and TRBJ1-2; D may be TRBD1 (5 bases). The germline V gene encodes CDR1 SGHNT and CDR2 YYREEE (reference sequence). Trimming pared 2 bases from V and 0 bases from J, leaving 8 bases between. The CDR3 is 14 amino acids.

V is TRBV28 and J is TRBJ2-1, with 11 positions matching TRBD2. The CDR3 extends over 15 amino acids. Trimming cost V 2 bases and J 7 bases; bases outside gene matches: 4. In germline, CDR1 is MDHEN, CDR2 SYDVKM. The CDR3 nucleotides read TGTGCCAGCAGTTTACATCCTAGCGGGAGGAATGAGCAGTTCTTC. It codes for CASSLHPSGRNEQFF.

The chain employs TRBV7-9 and TRBJ1-4, with TRBD1 as a possible D gene (5 bases). Germline CDR1 and CDR2: SEHNR and FQNEAQ (reference sequence). This CDR3 contains 16 residues. Trimming pared 4 bases from V and 5 bases from J, leaving 17 bases between. As DNA, the CDR3 is TGTGCCAGCAGCTCTTTCACCCAGGGAAGAAATGAAAAACTGTTTTTT. It is translated as CASSSFTQGRNEKLFF.